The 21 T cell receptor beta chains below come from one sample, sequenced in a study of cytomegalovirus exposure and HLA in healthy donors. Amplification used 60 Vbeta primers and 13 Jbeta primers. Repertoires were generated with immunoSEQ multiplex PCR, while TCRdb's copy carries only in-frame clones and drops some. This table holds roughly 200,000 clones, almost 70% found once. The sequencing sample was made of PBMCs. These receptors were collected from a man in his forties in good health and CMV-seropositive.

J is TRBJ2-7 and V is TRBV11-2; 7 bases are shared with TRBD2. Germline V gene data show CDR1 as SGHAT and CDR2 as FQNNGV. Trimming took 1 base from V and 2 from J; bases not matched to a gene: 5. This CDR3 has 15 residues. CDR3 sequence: CASSLGAGETYEQYF. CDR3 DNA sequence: TGTGCCAGCAGCTTAGGCGCGGGGGAGACCTACGAGCAGTACTTC. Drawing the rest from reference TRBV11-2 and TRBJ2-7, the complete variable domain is EAGVAQSPRYKIIEKRQSVAFWCNPISGHATLYWYQQILGQGPKLLIQFQNNGVVDDSQLPKDRFSAERLKGVDSTLKIQPAKLEDSAVYLCASSLGAGETYEQYFGPGTRLTVT.

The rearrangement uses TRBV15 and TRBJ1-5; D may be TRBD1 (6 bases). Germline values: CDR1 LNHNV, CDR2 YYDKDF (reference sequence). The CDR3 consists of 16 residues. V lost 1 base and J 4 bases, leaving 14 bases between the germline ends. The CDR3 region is CATSRAVGAANQPQHF. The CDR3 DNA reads TGTGCCACCAGCAGAGCTGTGGGGGCCGCTAATCAGCCCCAGCATTTT.

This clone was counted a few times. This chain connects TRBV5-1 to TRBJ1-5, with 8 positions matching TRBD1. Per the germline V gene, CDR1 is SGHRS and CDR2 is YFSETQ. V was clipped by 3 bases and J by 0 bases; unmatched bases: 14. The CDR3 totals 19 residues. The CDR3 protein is CASSSSPWTGIHSNQPQHF. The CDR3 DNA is TGCGCCAGCAGCTCCTCACCTTGGACAGGGATCCATAGCAATCAGCCCCAGCATTTT.

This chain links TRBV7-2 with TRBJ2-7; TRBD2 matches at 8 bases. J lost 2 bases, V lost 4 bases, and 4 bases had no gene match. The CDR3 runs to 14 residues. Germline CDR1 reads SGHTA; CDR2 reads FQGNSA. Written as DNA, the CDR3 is TGTGCCAGCAGCTCCTTAGCGGGGACCTACGAGCAGTACTTC. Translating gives CASSSLAGTYEQYF.

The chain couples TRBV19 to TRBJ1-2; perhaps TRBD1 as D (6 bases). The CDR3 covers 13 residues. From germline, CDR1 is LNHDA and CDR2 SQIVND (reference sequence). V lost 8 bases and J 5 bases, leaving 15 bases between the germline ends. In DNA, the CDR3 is TGTGCCAGTCGAGGGGCAGGGGCATATGGCTACACCTTC. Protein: CASRGAGAYGYTF.

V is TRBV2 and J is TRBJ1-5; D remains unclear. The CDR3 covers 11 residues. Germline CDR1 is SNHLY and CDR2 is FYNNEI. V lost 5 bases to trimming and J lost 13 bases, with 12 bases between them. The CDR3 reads CASSLMGAQHF. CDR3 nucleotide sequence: TGTGCCAGCAGTCTAATGGGAGCGCAGCATTTT.

CDR3 in amino acids: CASMSQGLAKNIQYF. The CDR3 DNA is TGTGCCAGCATGAGTCAGGGGTTAGCCAAAAACATTCAGTACTTC. The genes are TRBV7-2 and TRBJ2-4, with D perhaps TRBD1 (6 bases). Germline loops: CDR1 SGHTA, CDR2 FQGNSA. V lost 7 bases and J lost 0, with 13 bases in between. The CDR3 is 15 amino acids.

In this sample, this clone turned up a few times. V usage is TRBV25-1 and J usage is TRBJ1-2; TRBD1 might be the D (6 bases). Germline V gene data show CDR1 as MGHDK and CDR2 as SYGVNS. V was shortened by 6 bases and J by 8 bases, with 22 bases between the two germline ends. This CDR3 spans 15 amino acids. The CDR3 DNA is TGTGCCAGCAGCCAACCAGGGGCGGCCCCCTCAGGCTACACCTTC. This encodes CASSQPGAAPSGYTF.

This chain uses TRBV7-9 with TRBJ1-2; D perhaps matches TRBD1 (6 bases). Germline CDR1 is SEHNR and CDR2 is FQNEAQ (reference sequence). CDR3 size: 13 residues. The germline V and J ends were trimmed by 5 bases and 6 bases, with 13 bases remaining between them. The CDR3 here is CASSPDSLDGYTF. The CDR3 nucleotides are TGTGCCAGCAGCCCGGACAGTTTAGATGGCTACACCTTC.

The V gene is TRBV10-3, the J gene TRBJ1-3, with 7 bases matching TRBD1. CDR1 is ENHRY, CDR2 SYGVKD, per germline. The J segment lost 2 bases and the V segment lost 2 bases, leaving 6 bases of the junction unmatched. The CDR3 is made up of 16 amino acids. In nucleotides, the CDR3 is TGTGCCATCAGTGAGCTAATGACAGGGACTGGAAACACCATATATTTT. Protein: CAISELMTGTGNTIYF.

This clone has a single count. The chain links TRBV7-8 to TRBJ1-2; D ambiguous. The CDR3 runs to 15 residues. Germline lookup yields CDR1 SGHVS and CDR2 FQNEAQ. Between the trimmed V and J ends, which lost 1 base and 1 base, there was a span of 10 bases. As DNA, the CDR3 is TGTGCCAGCAGCTTAGAGGAGCGGAGTAACTATGGCTACACCTTC. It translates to CASSLEERSNYGYTF.

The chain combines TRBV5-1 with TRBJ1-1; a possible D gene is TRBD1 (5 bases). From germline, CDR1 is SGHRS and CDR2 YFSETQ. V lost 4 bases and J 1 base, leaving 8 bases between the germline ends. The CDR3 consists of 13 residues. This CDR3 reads CASSARENTEAFF. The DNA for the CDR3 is TGCGCCAGCAGCGCCAGGGAGAACACTGAAGCTTTCTTT. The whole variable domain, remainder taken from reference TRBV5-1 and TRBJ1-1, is KAGVTQTPRYLIKTRGQQVTLSCSPISGHRSVSWYQQTPGQGLQFLFEYFSETQRNKGNFPGRFSGRQFSNSRSEMNVSTLELGDSALYLCASSARENTEAFFGQGTRLTVV.

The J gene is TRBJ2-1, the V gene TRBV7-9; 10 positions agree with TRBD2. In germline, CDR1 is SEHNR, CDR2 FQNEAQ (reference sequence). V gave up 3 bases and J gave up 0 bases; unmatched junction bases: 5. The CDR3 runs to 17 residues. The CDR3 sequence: CASSLPSGGFSYNEQFF. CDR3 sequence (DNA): TGTGCCAGCAGCTTGCCTAGCGGGGGATTCTCCTACAATGAGCAGTTCTTC.

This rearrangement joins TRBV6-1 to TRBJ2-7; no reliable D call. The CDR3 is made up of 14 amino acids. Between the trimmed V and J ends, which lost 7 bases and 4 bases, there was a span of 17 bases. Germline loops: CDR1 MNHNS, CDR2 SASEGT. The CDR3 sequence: CASTLAPNLYEQYF. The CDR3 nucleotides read TGTGCCAGCACTTTGGCTCCCAACCTTTACGAGCAGTACTTC.

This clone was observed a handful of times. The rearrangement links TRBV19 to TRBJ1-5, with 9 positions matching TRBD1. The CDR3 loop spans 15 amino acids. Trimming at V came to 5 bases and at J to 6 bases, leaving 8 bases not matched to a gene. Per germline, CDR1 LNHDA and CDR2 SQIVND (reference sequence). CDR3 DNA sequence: TGTGCCAGTAGTGCGCCCCCGACAGGGGGTCAGCCCCAGCATTTT. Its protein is CASSAPPTGGQPQHF.

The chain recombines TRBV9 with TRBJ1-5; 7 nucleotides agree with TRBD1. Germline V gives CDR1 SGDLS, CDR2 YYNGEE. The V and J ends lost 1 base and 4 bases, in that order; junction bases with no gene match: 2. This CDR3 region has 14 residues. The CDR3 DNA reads TGTGCCAGCAGCGTAACAGGGGCTAATCAGCCCCAGCATTTT. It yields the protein CASSVTGANQPQHF. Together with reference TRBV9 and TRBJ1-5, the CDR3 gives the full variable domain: DSGVTQTPKHLITATGQRVTLRCSPRSGDLSVYWYQQSLDQGLQFLIQYYNGEERAKGNILERFSAQQFPDLHSELNLSSLELGDSALYFCASSVTGANQPQHFGDGTRLSIL.

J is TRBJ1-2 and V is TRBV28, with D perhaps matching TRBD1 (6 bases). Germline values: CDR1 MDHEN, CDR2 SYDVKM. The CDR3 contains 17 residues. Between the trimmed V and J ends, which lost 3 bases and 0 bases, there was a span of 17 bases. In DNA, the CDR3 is TGTGCCAGCAGTTTCGGCCAGGGGAGATTGGCTAACTATGGCTACACCTTC. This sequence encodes CASSFGQGRLANYGYTF.

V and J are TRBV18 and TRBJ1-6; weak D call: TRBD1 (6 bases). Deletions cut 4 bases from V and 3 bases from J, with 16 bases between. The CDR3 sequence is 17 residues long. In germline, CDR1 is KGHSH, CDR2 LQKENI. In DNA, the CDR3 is TGTGCCAGCTCACTTGCAGGGGTGGAAGACTATAATTCACCCCTCCACTTT. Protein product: CASSLAGVEDYNSPLHF. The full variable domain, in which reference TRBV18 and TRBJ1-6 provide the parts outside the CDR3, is NAGVMQNPRHLVRRRGQEARLRCSPMKGHSHVYWYRQLPEEGLKFMVYLQKENIIDESGMPKERFSAEFPKEGPSILRIQQVVRGDSAAYFCASSLAGVEDYNSPLHFGNGTRLTVT.

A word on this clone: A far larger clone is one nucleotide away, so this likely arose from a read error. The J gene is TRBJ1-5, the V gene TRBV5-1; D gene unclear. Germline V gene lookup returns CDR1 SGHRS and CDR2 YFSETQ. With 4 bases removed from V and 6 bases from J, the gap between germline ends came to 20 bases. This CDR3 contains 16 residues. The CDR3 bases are TGCGCCAGCAGCCTATCACCCCGGGAGGCCACTCAGCCCCAGCATTTT. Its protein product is CASSLSPREATQPQHF. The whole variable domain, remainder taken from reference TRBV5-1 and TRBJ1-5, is KAGVTQTPRYLIKTRGQQVTLSCSPISGHRSVSWYQQTPGQGLQFLFEYFSETQRNKGNFPGRFSGRQFSNSRSEMNVSTLELGDSALYLCASSLSPREATQPQHFGDGTRLSIL.

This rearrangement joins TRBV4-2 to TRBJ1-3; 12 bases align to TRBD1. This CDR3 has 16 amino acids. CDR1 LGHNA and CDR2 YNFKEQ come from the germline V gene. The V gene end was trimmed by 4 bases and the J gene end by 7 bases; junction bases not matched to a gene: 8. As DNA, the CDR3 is TGTGCCAGCAGCCGCGACCCGGGACAGGGGGCTAACACCATATATTTT. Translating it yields CASSRDPGQGANTIYF.

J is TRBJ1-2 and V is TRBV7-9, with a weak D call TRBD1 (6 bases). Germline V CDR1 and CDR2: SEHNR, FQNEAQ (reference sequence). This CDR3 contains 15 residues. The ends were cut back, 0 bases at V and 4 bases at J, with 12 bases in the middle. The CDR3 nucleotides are TGTGCCAGCAGCTTAGCGGACAGCCGCTTCTATGGCTACACCTTC. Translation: CASSLADSRFYGYTF. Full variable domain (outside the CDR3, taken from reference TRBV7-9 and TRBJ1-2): DTGVSQNPRHKITKRGQNVTFRCDPISEHNRLYWYRQTLGQGPEFLTYFQNEAQLEKSRLLSDRFSAERPKGSFSTLEIQRTEQGDSAMYLCASSLADSRFYGYTFGSGTRLTVV.